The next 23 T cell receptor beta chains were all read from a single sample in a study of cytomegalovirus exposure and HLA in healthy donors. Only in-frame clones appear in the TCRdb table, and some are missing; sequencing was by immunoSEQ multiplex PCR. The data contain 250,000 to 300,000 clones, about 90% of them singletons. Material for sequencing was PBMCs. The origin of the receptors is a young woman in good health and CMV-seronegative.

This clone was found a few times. The CDR3 is CASSQGLGDYEQYF. The CDR3 coding sequence is TGTGCCAGCAGCCAAGGACTAGGTGACTACGAGCAGTACTTC. This chain connects TRBV7-6 to TRBJ2-7, with 7 bases fitting TRBD2. V lost 5 bases, J lost 3 bases, and 7 bases stayed unmatched. The germline V gene has CDR1 SGHVS and CDR2 FNYEAQ. The CDR3 is made up of 14 amino acids.

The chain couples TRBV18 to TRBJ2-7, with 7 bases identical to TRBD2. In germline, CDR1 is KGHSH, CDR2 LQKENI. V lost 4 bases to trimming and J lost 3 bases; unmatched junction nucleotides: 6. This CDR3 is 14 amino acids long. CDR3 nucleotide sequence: TGTGCCAGCTCACAGGGGAGGGGAAACTACGAGCAGTACTTC. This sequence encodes CASSQGRGNYEQYF.

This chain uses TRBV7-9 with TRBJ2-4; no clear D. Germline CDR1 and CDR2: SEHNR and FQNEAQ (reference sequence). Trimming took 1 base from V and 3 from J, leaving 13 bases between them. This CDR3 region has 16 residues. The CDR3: CASSLGSWNYKNIQYF. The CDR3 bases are TGTGCCAGCAGCTTAGGTTCCTGGAACTACAAAAACATTCAGTACTTC.

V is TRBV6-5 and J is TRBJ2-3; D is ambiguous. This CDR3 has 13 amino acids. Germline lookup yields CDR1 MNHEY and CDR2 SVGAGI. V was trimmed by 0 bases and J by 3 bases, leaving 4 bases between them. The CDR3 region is CASSYSPTDTQYF. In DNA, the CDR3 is TGTGCCAGCAGTTACTCCCCTACAGATACGCAGTATTTT.

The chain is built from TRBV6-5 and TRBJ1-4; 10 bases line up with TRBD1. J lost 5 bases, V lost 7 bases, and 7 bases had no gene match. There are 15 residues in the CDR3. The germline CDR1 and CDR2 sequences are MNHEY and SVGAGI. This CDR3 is CASTLGTGVNEKLFF. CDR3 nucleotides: TGTGCCAGCACCTTGGGGACAGGGGTCAATGAAAAACTGTTTTTT.

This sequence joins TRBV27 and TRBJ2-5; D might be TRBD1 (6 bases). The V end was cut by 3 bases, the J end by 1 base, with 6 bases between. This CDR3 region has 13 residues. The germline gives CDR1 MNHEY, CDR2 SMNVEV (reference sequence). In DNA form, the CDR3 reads TGTGCCAGCAGTTTGGGGGCCCAAGAGACCCAGTACTTC. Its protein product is CASSLGAQETQYF.

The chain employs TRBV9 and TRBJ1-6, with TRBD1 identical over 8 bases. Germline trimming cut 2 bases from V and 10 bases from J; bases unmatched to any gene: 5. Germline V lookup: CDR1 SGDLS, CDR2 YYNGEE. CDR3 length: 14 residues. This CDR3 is CASSVETGESPLHF. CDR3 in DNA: TGTGCCAGCAGCGTGGAGACAGGGGAATCACCCCTCCACTTT.

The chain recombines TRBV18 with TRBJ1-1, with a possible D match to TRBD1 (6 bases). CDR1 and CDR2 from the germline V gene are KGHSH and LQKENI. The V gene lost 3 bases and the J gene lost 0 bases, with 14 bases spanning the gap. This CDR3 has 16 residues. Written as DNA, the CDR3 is TGTGCCAGCTCACCTACTCGACAGGCATTGAACACTGAAGCTTTCTTT. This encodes CASSPTRQALNTEAFF.

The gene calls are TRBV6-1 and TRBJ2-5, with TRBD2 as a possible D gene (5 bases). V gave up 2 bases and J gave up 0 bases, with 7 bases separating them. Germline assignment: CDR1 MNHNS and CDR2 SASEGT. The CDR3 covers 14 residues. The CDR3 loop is CASSESGNQETQYF. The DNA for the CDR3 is TGTGCCAGCAGTGAATCCGGGAACCAAGAGACCCAGTACTTC.

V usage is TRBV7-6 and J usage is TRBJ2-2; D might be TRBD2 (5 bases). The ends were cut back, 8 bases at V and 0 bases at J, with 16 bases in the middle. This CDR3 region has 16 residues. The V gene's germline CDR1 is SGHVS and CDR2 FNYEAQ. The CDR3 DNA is TGTGCCAGCGCTTCCGCCTGGGGAGCGAACACCGGGGAGCTGTTTTTT. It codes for CASASAWGANTGELFF.

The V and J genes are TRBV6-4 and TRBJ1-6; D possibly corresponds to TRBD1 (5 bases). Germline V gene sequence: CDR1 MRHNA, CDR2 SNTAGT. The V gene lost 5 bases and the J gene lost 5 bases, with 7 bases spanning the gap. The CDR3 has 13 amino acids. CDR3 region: CASSPGNNSPLHF. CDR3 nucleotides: TGTGCCAGCAGTCCAGGGAATAATTCACCCCTCCACTTT.

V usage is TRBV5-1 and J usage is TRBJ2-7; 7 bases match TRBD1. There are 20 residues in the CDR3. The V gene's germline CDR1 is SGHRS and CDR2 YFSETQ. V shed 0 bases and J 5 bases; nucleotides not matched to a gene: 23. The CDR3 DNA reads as TGCGCCAGCAGCTTGGGCAACGACAGGGCTGACGGACCTCGGGCCGACGAGCAGTACTTC. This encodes CASSLGNDRADGPRADEQYF.

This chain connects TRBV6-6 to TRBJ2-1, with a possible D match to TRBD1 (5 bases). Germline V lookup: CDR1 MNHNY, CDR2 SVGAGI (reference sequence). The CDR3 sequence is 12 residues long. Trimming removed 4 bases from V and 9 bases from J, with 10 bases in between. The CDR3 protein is CASSWTPPEQFF. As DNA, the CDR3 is TGTGCCAGCAGTTGGACACCCCCTGAGCAGTTCTTC.

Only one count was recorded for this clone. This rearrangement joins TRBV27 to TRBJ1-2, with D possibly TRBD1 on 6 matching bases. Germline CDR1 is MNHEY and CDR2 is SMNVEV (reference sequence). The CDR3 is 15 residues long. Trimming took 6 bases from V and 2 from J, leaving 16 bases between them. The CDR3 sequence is CASSSFLGGNYGYTF. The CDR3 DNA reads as TGTGCCAGCAGCTCCTTTCTTGGGGGCAACTATGGCTACACCTTC.

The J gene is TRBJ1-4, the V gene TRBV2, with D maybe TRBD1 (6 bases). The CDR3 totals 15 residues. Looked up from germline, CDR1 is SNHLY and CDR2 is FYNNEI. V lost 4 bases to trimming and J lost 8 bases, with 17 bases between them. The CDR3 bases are TGTGCCAGCAGTGTAGGGGGTAGGGGGAACGAAAAACTGTTTTTT. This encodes CASSVGGRGNEKLFF.

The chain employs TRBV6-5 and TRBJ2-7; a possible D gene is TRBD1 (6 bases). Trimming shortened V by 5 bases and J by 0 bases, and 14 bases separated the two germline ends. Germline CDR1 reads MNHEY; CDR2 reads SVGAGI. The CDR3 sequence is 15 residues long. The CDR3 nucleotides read TGTGCCAGCAGTAAGACAGGCGCCAGCTCCTACGAGCAGTACTTC. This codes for CASSKTGASSYEQYF.

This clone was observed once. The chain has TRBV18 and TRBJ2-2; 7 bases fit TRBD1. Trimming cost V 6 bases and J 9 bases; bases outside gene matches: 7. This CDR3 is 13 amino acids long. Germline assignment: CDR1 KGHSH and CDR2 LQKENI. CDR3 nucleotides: TGTGCCAGCTCGGACGGACAGGCCCGGGAGCTGTTTTTT. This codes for CASSDGQARELFF.

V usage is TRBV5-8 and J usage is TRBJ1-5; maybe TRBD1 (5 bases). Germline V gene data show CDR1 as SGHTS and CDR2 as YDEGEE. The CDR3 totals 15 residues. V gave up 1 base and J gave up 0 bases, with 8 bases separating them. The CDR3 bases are TGTGCCAGCAGCTTGTGGGGGGGTAGCAATCAGCCCCAGCATTTT. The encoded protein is CASSLWGGSNQPQHF.

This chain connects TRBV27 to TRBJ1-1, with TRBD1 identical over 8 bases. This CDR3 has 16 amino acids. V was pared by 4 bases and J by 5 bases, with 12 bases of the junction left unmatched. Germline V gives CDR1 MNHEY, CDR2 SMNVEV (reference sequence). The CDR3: CASSSGQGGFKTEAFF. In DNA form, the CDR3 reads TGTGCCAGCAGTTCCGGACAGGGTGGGTTCAAAACTGAAGCTTTCTTT.

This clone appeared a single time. The CDR3 DNA sequence: TGTGCCAGCAGTGATGTTCAGATTAACTATGGCTACACCTTC. It specifies CASSDVQINYGYTF. The V gene is TRBV2, the J gene TRBJ1-2; no definite D call. In germline, CDR1 is SNHLY, CDR2 FYNNEI. CDR3 length: 14 amino acids. V gave up 3 bases and J gave up 1 base, with 9 bases separating them.

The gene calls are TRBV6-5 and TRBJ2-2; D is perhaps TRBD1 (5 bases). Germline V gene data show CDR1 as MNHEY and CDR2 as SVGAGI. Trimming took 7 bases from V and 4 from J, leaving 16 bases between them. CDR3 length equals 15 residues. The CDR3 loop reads CASKTSQGFTGELFF. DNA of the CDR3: TGTGCCAGCAAGACCAGCCAGGGTTTCACCGGGGAGCTGTTTTTT.

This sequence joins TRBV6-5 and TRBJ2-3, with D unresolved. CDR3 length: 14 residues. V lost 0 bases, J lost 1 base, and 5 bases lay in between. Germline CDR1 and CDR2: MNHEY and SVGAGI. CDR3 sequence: CASSYSPGTDTQYF. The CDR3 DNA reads TGTGCCAGCAGTTACTCACCGGGCACAGATACGCAGTATTTT.

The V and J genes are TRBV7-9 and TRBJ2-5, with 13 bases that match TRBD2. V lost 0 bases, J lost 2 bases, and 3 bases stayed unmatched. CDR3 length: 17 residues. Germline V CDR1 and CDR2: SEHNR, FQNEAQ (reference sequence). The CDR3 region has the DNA TGTGCCAGCAGCTTAGCCGGGACTAGCGGGGCACAAGAGACCCAGTACTTC. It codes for CASSLAGTSGAQETQYF. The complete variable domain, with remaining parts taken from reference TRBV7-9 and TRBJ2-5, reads DTGVSQNPRHKITKRGQNVTFRCDPISEHNRLYWYRQTLGQGPEFLTYFQNEAQLEKSRLLSDRFSAERPKGSFSTLEIQRTEQGDSAMYLCASSLAGTSGAQETQYFGPGTRLLVL.